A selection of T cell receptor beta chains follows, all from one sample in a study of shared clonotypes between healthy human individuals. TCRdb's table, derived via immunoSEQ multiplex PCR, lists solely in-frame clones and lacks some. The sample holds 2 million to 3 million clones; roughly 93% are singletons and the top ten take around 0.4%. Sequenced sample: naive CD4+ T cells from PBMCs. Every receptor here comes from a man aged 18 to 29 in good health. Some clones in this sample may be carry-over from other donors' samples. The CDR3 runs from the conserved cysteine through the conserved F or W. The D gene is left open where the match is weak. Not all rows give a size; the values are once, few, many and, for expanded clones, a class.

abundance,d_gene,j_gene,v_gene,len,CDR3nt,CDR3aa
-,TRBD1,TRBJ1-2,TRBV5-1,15,TGCGCCAGCAGCTTGAACGCCGGACAGGACTATGGCTACACCTTC,CASSLNAGQDYGYTF
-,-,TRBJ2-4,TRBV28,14,TGTGCCAGCAGGTATCAGGGGTCCAAAAACATTCAGTACTTC,CASRYQGSKNIQYF
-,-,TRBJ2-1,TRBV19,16,TGTGCCAGTAGTATCGTAGGGGGAGGAACGGGCAATGAGCAGTTCTTC,CASSIVGGGTGNEQFF
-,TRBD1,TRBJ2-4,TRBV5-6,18,TGTGCCAGCAGCCTGCTGGGAGTTGGCGGGACAGGGAAAAACATTCAGTACTTC,CASSLLGVGGTGKNIQYF
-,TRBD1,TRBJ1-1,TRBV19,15,TGTGCCAGTAGCCGGACGACAGGGGGAAACACTGAAGCTTTCTTT,CASSRTTGGNTEAFF
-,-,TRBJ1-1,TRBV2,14,TGTGCCAGCAGCGTTAGACGGGAGAACACTGAAGCTTTCTTT,CASSVRRENTEAFF
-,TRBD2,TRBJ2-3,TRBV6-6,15,TGTGCCAGCAGTCGCAGCGGGAGGGCCGCGGATACGCAGTATTTT,CASSRSGRAADTQYF
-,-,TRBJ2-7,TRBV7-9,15,TGTGCCAGCAGCTTAGGACCGGAGCCCTCCTACGAGCAGTACTTC,CASSLGPEPSYEQYF
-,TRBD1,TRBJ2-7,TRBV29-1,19,TGCAGCGTCTCCAGGGGGGGACAGGGGATGTGGGACATGCGCTACGAGCAGTACTTC,CSVSRGGQGMWDMRYEQYF
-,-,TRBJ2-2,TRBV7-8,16,TGTGCCAGCATCGTCCGGGACACGCTAACCGGCGGGGAGCTGTTTTTT,CASIVRDTLTGGELFF
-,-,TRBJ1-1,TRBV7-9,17,TGTGCCAGCAGCTTACCCGGGAGTGAAGGGAAGAACACTGAAGCTTTCTTT,CASSLPGSEGKNTEAFF
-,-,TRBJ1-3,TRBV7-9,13,TGTGCCAGCAGCAGGGGCACTGGAAACACCATATATTTT,CASSRGTGNTIYF
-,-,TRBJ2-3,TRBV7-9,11,TGTGCCAGCAGCCCCAGAGATACGCAGTATTTT,CASSPRDTQYF
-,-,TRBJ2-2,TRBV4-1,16,TGCGCCAGCAGCCAAGAGACGACTGCGAACACCGGGGAGCTGTTTTTT,CASSQETTANTGELFF
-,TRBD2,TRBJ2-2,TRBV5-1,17,TGCGCCAGCAGCTCACGGACTAGCGGAGCGAACACCGGGGAGCTGTTTTTT,CASSSRTSGANTGELFF
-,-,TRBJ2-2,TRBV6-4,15,TGTGCCAGCAGTGTAGAGCGGATCAACACCGGGGAGCTGTTTTTT,CASSVERINTGELFF
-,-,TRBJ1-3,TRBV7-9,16,TGTGCCAGCAGCTTAGTGCCGGAACCCTCTGGAAACACCATATATTTT,CASSLVPEPSGNTIYF
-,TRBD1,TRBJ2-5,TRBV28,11,TGTGCCAGCAGTCCCGACAGGGCCCCCGACTTC,CASSPDRAPDF
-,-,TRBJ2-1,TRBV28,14,TGTGCGAGCGTCCTCGGAGGGTCTTACAATGAGCAGTTCTTC,CASVLGGSYNEQFF
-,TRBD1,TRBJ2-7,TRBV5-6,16,TGTGCCAGCAGCTGGTCCCGGACAGGGGCCCCCTACGAGCAGTACTTC,CASSWSRTGAPYEQYF
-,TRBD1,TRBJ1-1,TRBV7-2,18,TGTGCCAGCAGCTTAGTCTCGGGGACAGGGTTTTTCAGCACTGAAGCTTTCTTT,CASSLVSGTGFFSTEAFF
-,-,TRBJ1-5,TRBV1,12,TGCACCAGCAGCCGCAGGAGTCAACCCCAGCATTTT,CTSSRRSQPQHF
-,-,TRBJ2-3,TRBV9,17,TGTGCCAGCAGCGTTAATCCGGGAACCACAGGCACAGATACGCAGTATTTT,CASSVNPGTTGTDTQYF
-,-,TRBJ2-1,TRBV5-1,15,TGCGCCAGCAGCTTGGGTAGCGGACTCGACAATGAGCAGTTCTTC,CASSLGSGLDNEQFF
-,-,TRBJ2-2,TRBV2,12,TGTGCCAGCAAAGAACGGACCGGGGAGCTGTTTTTT,CASKERTGELFF
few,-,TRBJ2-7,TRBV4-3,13,TGCGCCAGCAGCCTGACGGAGGGAGCCGAGCAGTACTTC,CASSLTEGAEQYF
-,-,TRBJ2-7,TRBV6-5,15,TGTGCCAGCAGAATATCGGGACCGACCTCCTACGAGCAGTACTTC,CASRISGPTSYEQYF
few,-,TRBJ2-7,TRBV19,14,TGTGCCAGTTCCACCGGGACATACACCTACGAGCAGTACTTC,CASSTGTYTYEQYF
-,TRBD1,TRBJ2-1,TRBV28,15,TGTGCCAGCAGGAGACAGGGGGCGTCTTACAATGAGCAGTTCTTC,CASRRQGASYNEQFF
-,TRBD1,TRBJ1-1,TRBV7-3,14,TGTGCCAGCAGCTTATTAACAGGGGACACTGAAGCTTTCTTT,CASSLLTGDTEAFF
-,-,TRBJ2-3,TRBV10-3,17,TGTGCCATCAGGCGCAACCCAGGGCTGGAAGGAACAGATACGCAGTATTTT,CAIRRNPGLEGTDTQYF
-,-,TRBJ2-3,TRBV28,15,TGTGCCAGCAACGTCGGCGGGATCGGCACAGATACGCAGTATTTT,CASNVGGIGTDTQYF
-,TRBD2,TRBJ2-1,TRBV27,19,TGTGCCAGCATCGCAAGGGGACTAGCGGGAGGGGGTTCCTACAATGAGCAGTTCTTC,CASIARGLAGGGSYNEQFF
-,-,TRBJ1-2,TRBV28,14,TGTGCCAGCAGTTTGAACACAGTGGATGCGGGCTACACCTTC,CASSLNTVDAGYTF
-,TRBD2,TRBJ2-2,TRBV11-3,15,TGTGCCAGCAGCTCTGAGCGGGAGGGGAACGGGGAGCTGTTTTTT,CASSSEREGNGELFF
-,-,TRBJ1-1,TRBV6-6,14,TGTGCCAGCAGTTCAATAAGTCCTTACACTGAAGCTTTCTTT,CASSSISPYTEAFF
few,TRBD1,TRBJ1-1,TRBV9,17,TGTGCCAGCAGCGTAGAGGGACAGGAGACCATGAACACTGAAGCTTTCTTT,CASSVEGQETMNTEAFF
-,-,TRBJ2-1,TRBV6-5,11,TGTGCCAGCAGAGTGGGGGATGAGCAGTTCTTC,CASRVGDEQFF
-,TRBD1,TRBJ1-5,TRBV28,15,TGTGCCAGCAGTTTAAGACAGGGGGCGGGTCGGCCCCAGCATTTT,CASSLRQGAGRPQHF
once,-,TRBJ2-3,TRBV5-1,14,TGCGCCAGCAGCGCGCAGGGCGACACAGATACGCAGTATTTT,CASSAQGDTDTQYF
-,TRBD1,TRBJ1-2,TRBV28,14,TGTGCCATCTCATTGCGACAGGGACGAAATGGCTACACCTTC,CAISLRQGRNGYTF
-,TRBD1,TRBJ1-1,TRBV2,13,TGTGCCAGCAGTCCCGGCCAGGGGGTGCGTGCTTTCTTT,CASSPGQGVRAFF
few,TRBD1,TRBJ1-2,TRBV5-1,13,TGCGCCAGCAGCCTGGGACAGAACTATGGCTACACCTTC,CASSLGQNYGYTF
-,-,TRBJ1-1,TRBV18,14,TGTGCCAGCTCACCAGTTAGCAGGAACACTGAAGCTTTCTTT,CASSPVSRNTEAFF
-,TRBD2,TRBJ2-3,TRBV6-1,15,TGTGCCAGCACCCGACTAGCGGGAGTTGCAGATACGCAGTATTTT,CASTRLAGVADTQYF
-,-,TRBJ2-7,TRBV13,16,TGTGCCAGCAGTTTGGGCGACAGGATTAGCTCCTACGAGCAGTACTTC,CASSLGDRISSYEQYF
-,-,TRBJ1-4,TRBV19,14,TGTGCCAGTAGTATAGAATGGACAGTGGGAAAACTGTTTTTT,CASSIEWTVGKLFF
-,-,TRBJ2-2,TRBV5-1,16,TGCGCCAGCAGGGCGGATTCAGGCTCGAACACCGGGGAGCTGTTTTTT,CASRADSGSNTGELFF
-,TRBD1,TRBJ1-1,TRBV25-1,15,TGTGCCAGCAGTGATACAGGGGCCATGAACACTGAAGCTTTCTTT,CASSDTGAMNTEAFF
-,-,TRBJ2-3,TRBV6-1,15,TGTGCCAGCAGTGAACTCCCTGGCGGCACAGATACGCAGTATTTT,CASSELPGGTDTQYF
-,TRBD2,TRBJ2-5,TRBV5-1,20,TGCGCCAGCAGCCAAAGGACAAGAACTAGCGGGACCCGGGGGAGAGAGACCCAGTACTTC,CASSQRTRTSGTRGRETQYF
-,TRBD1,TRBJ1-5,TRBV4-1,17,TGCGCCAGCAGCCAGGGTCGAGGGACAGAAAGCAATCAGCCCCAGCATTTT,CASSQGRGTESNQPQHF
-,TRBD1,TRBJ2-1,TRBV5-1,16,TGCGCCAGCAGCAGAGGACAGGGGACCCTTGTAAATGAGCAGTTCTTC,CASSRGQGTLVNEQFF
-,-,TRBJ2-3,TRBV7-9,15,TGTGCCAGCAGCTTTTCACAGGGTTTTACAGATACGCAGTATTTT,CASSFSQGFTDTQYF
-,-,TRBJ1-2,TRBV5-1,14,TGCGCCAGCAGCCCCACAGGGCCCACCTATGGCTACACCTTC,CASSPTGPTYGYTF
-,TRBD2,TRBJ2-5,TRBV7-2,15,TGTGCCAGCAGCTCGACTAGCCACCCCCAAGAGACCCAGTACTTC,CASSSTSHPQETQYF
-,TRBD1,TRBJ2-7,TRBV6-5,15,TGTGCCAGCACCACGGGACAGGGGGCCGCCTACGAGCAGTACTTC,CASTTGQGAAYEQYF
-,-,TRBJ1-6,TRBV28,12,TGTGCCAGCAGTTCCCCAGGTTCACCCCTCCACTTT,CASSSPGSPLHF
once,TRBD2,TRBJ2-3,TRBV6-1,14,TGTGCCAGCTCACGCGGGAGAAGCACAGATACGCAGTATTTT,CASSRGRSTDTQYF
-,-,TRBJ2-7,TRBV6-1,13,TGTGCCAGCCTCCCGGGACCCTCATACGAGCAGTACTTC,CASLPGPSYEQYF